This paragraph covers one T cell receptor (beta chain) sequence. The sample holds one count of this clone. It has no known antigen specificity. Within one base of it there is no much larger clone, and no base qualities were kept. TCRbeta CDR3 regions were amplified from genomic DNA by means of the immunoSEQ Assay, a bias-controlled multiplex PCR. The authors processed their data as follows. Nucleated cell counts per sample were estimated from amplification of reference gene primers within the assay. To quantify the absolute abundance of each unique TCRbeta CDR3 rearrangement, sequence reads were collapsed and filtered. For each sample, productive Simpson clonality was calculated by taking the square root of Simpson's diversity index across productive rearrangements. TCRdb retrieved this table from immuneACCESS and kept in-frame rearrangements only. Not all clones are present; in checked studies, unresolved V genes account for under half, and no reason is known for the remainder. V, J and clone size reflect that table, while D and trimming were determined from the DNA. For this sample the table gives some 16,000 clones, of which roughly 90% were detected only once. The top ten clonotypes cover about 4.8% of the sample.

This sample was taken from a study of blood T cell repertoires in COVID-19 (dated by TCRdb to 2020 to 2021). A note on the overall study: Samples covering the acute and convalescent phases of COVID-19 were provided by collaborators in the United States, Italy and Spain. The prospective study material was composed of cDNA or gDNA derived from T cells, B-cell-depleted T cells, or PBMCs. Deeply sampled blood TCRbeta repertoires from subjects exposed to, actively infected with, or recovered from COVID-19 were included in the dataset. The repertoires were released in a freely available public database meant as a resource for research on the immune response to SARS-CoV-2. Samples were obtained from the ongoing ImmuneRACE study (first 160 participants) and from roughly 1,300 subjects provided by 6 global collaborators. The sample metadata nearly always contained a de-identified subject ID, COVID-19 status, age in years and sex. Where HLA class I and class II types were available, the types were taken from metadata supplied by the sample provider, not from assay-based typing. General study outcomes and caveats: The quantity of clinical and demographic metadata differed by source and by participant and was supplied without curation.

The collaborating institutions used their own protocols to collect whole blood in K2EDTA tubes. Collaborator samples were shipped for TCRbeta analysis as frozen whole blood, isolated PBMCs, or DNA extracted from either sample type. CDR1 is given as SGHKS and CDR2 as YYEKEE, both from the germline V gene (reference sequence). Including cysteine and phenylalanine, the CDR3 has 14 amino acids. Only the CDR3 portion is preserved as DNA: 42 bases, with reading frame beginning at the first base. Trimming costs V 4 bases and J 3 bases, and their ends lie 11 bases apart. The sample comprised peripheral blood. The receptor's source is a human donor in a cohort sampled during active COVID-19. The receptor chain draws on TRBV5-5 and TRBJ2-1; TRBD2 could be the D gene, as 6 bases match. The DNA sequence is TGTGCCAGCAGCCCACCGGGACTCTACAATGAGCAGTTCTTC. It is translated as CASSPPGLYNEQFF.